These T cell receptor beta chains were read from a single sample in a study of T cells in Graves' hyperthyroidism and ophthalmopathy. TCRdb ran MiXCR on the multiplex PCR reads and lists one entry per CDR3 protein. The sample shows hundreds of thousands of distinct CDR3 sequences, 38% of them seen only once. The sequenced sample consisted of blood. All receptors come from a man between 18 and 35 years old with Graves' hyperthyroidism. CDR3s include the opening cysteine and the closing phenylalanine or tryptophan. A D gene is named only where the DNA matches it firmly. The size field is filled for only some rows; it gives once, few, many or a size class.

D gene,J gene,V gene,clone size,CDR3 protein,CDR3 DNA
TRBD1,TRBJ1-3,TRBV20-1,NA,CSARVIGTVQNTIYF,TGCAGTGCTAGAGTAATCGGGACAGTCCAAAACACCATATATTTT
NA,TRBJ1-3,TRBV29-1,many,CSVALTGGSGNTIYF,TGCAGCGTTGCTCTCACAGGAGGCTCTGGAAACACCATATATTTT
NA,TRBJ1-1,TRBV19,NA,CASSLFLGSTEAFF,TGTGCCAGCAGTTTATTTCTGGGTAGCACTGAAGCTTTCTTT
NA,TRBJ1-5,TRBV15,few,CATRRAGSNQPQHF,TGTGCCACCCGCCGCGCGGGTAGCAATCAGCCCCAGCATTTT
NA,TRBJ2-2,TRBV7-9,few,CASSPTSISGTGELFF,TGTGCCAGCAGCCCAACCTCCATAAGCGGGACCGGGGAGCTGTTTTTT
NA,TRBJ1-1,TRBV5-1,few,CASSLAWENTEAFF,TGCGCCAGCAGCTTGGCGTGGGAGAACACTGAAGCTTTCTTT
NA,TRBJ1-1,TRBV25-1,many,CASSEYEGSTEAFF,TGTGCCAGCAGTGAATATGAGGGTAGCACTGAAGCTTTCTTT
NA,TRBJ1-1,TRBV25-1,once,CASSALLDSSPQAFF,TGTGCCAGCAGTGCTCTATTGGACAGTTCCCCACAAGCTTTCTTT
NA,TRBJ1-1,TRBV7-2,NA,CASSAGRGSGSTEAFF,TGTGCCAGCAGCGCCGGAAGGGGTAGTGGGTCCACTGAAGCTTTCTTT
NA,TRBJ1-2,TRBV20-1,few,CSARDSGSNYGYTF,TGCAGTGCTAGAGATAGTGGGAGTAACTATGGCTACACCTTC
TRBD1,TRBJ2-7,TRBV30,NA,CAWRGQGEQYF,TGTGCCTGGAGAGGACAGGGCGAGCAGTACTTC
NA,TRBJ1-1,TRBV19,many,CASTVGRNTEAFF,TGTGCCAGTACTGTGGGAAGGAACACTGAAGCTTTCTTT
TRBD1,TRBJ1-4,TRBV2,many,CASRGQGTNEKLFF,TGTGCCAGCAGGGGACAGGGGACTAATGAAAAACTGTTTTTT
NA,TRBJ1-2,TRBV6-5,NA,CASFPVEGYGYTF,TGTGCCAGCTTCCCAGTTGAGGGATATGGCTACACCTTC
TRBD2,TRBJ2-7,TRBV19,few,CASSMELAVREQYF,TGTGCCAGTAGTATGGAACTAGCGGTCCGAGAGCAGTACTTC
NA,TRBJ2-7,TRBV14,NA,CASSQETDGNAYEQYF,TGTGCCAGCAGCCAAGAAACGGACGGGAATGCCTACGAGCAGTACTTC
TRBD1,TRBJ1-2,TRBV7-9,NA,CASSSSTGGYGYTF,TGTGCCAGCAGCTCCTCGACAGGGGGGTATGGCTACACCTTC
TRBD1,TRBJ1-5,TRBV4-1,NA,CASSQGTGRNQPQHF,TGCGCCAGCAGCCAGGGGACAGGGCGCAATCAGCCCCAGCATTTT
NA,TRBJ2-2,TRBV7-6,NA,CASNLTSYTGELFF,TGTGCCAGCAACCTCACATCATACACCGGGGAGCTGTTTTTT
NA,TRBJ2-7,TRBV6-4,few,CASPERTEQYF,TGTGCCAGCCCCGAGAGAACGGAGCAGTACTTC
NA,TRBJ1-1,TRBV9,many,CASSVQGGNTEAFF,TGTGCCAGCAGCGTACAGGGAGGGAACACTGAAGCTTTCTTT
NA,TRBJ1-6,TRBV6-5,NA,CASSLSGMNSPLHF,TGTGCCAGCAGTTTATCAGGGATGAATTCACCCCTCCACTTT
NA,TRBJ1-4,TRBV7-6,NA,CASSLPGASEHGEKLFF,TGTGCCAGCAGCCTACCCGGGGCGAGCGAGCACGGTGAAAAACTGTTTTTT
NA,TRBJ1-5,TRBV5-1,NA,CASSLNKGIGNQPQHF,TGCGCCAGCAGCTTGAATAAGGGGATAGGAAATCAGCCCCAGCATTTT
NA,TRBJ2-5,TRBV15,many,CATSRDLEGETQYF,TGTGCCACCAGCAGAGATCTCGAGGGGGAGACCCAGTACTTC
NA,TRBJ2-7,TRBV7-2,NA,CASSLVTTPLGEQYF,TGTGCCAGCAGCTTAGTAACCACCCCCCTAGGTGAGCAGTACTTC
NA,TRBJ1-1,TRBV9,NA,CASSVAPSGRGAFF,TGTGCCAGCAGCGTAGCTCCGTCAGGGCGGGGGGCTTTCTTT
TRBD2,TRBJ2-2,TRBV6-5,NA,CASSPSGSSTGELFF,TGTGCCAGCAGTCCTAGCGGGAGTAGCACCGGGGAGCTGTTTTTT
NA,TRBJ1-1,TRBV19,many,CASTERRGNTEAFF,TGTGCCAGTACCGAACGTCGGGGGAACACTGAAGCTTTCTTT
TRBD1,TRBJ1-1,TRBV29-1,many,CSVSGQVNTEAFF,TGCAGCGTTTCAGGACAGGTGAACACTGAAGCTTTCTTT
TRBD1,TRBJ1-3,TRBV9,NA,CASSVGGQSTGNTIYF,TGTGCCAGCAGCGTAGGGGGACAGTCCACTGGAAACACCATATATTTT
TRBD1,TRBJ2-7,TRBV15,many,CATSTGQGYSYEQYF,TGTGCCACCAGCACAGGACAGGGGTATTCCTACGAGCAGTACTTC
NA,TRBJ2-2,TRBV24-1,once,CATGSDGELFF,TGTGCCACAGGGAGCGACGGGGAGCTGTTTTTT
NA,TRBJ1-5,TRBV10-3,NA,CAIIDRSQPNQPQHF,TGTGCCATCATTGACAGGAGCCAGCCCAATCAGCCCCAGCATTTT
NA,TRBJ1-2,TRBV7-9,many,CASSPTQGGYTF,TGTGCCAGCAGTCCGACGCAGGGGGGCTACACCTTC
NA,TRBJ2-7,TRBV11-3,few,CASSPAPRRIEQYF,TGTGCCAGCAGCCCCGCCCCACGACGGATCGAGCAGTACTTC
NA,TRBJ1-1,TRBV20-1,many,CSAPNANTEAFF,TGCAGTGCTCCTAATGCTAACACTGAAGCTTTCTTT
TRBD1,TRBJ2-7,TRBV10-3,many,CAISRDRGRLRREQYF,TGTGCCATCAGTCGGGACAGGGGGCGGCTGAGGCGCGAGCAGTACTTC